This is a list of T cell receptor beta chains from one sample in a study of OX40 agonist ivuxolimab in advanced cancers. Repertoires were generated with immunoSEQ multiplex PCR, while TCRdb's copy carries only in-frame clones and drops some. This sample yields about 41,000 clones, of which approximately 80% are seen a single time; around 2.7% belongs to the top ten. The sample was CD4+ or CD8+ T cells sorted from blood, taken in a trial of the OX40 agonist ivuxolimab. The receptor set was obtained from an adult with an advanced solid tumor such as melanoma, head and neck, liver or kidney cancer. Both conserved end residues are part of each CDR3. Each record gives: V gene, clone size, D gene, J gene, CDR3 DNA, CDR3 protein. D genes are given only for firm matches. The size field is filled for only some rows; it gives once, few, many or a size class.

TRBV30	.	.	TRBJ2-5	TGTGCCTCCAAGGGAAGCGGAGAGACCCAGTACTTC	CASKGSGETQYF
TRBV5-1	.	TRBD2	TRBJ2-3	TGCGCCAGCAGCTTCGGGACTAGCGGATACACAGATACGCAGTATTTT	CASSFGTSGYTDTQYF
TRBV5-1	.	.	TRBJ1-3	TGCGCCAGCAAGCGGAATATCGGGACTTTAGGAAACACCATATATTTT	CASKRNIGTLGNTIYF
TRBV5-6	.	.	TRBJ2-6	TGTGCCAGCAGCTCTGATGGACATATAAACGTCCTGACTTTC	CASSSDGHINVLTF
TRBV5-4	.	.	TRBJ1-2	TGTGCCAGCAGGTCCTCGGGCGAGTATGGCTACACCTTC	CASRSSGEYGYTF
TRBV6-5	.	.	TRBJ1-1	TGTGCCAGCAGTCGGACGGCGAACACTGAAGCTTTCTTT	CASSRTANTEAFF
TRBV4-1	once	TRBD2	TRBJ2-3	TGCGCCAGCAGCCAAGATCTGGGACTAGGACCAGATACGCAGTATTTT	CASSQDLGLGPDTQYF
TRBV28	.	.	TRBJ2-5	TGTGCCAGCAGTCTCGCCATCGGGGCCCTTCCCTTGTACTTC	CASSLAIGALPLYF
TRBV19	.	.	TRBJ2-5	TGTGCCAGTAGTATAGCGGCGGAAGAGACCCAGTACTTC	CASSIAAEETQYF
TRBV4-1	.	TRBD2	TRBJ2-1	TGCGCCAGCAGCCATACTAGCGGGAGGAATGAGCAGTTCTTC	CASSHTSGRNEQFF
TRBV2	.	.	TRBJ1-5	TGTGCCAGCACCTCGGGGGTCTATAGCAATCAGCCCCAGCATTTT	CASTSGVYSNQPQHF
TRBV10-3	.	.	TRBJ1-2	TGTGCCATCAGTGTGGATCCTATGTCGGGCTACACCTTC	CAISVDPMSGYTF
TRBV30	.	TRBD1	TRBJ1-1	TGTGCCTTCATGGAGACGCCAAGGGGACAGGGGATGAACACTGAAGCTTTCTTT	CAFMETPRGQGMNTEAFF
TRBV9	.	.	TRBJ2-3	TGTGCCAGCAGCTGGGCCAGCGGGTACGCGGATACGCAGTATTTT	CASSWASGYADTQYF
TRBV15	once	.	TRBJ2-1	TGTGCCACCAGCAAGGAGGGCTCCTACAATGAGCAGTTCTTC	CATSKEGSYNEQFF
TRBV28	few	TRBD1	TRBJ2-7	TGTGCCAGCAGACCGGGACAGGGGTACTACGAGCAGTACTTC	CASRPGQGYYEQYF
TRBV20-1	.	.	TRBJ1-1	TGCAGTGCTAGAGAGGGGGGGCAAGCTTTCTTT	CSAREGGQAFF
TRBV27	.	TRBD2	TRBJ2-1	TGTGCCAGCAGTATTCCGGGACTAGCGGGATACGAGCAGTTCTTC	CASSIPGLAGYEQFF
TRBV7-9	once	.	TRBJ2-3	TGTGCCAGCAGCCTAAGCGCGGATACGCAGTATTTT	CASSLSADTQYF
TRBV19	.	TRBD2	TRBJ2-1	TGTGCCAGTAGTCCAACTAGCGGCCCAAGAGATGAGCAGTTCTTC	CASSPTSGPRDEQFF
TRBV28	.	TRBD1	TRBJ1-2	TGTGCCAGCAGTGCTCCCGACAGGGGACGTGACTACACCTTC	CASSAPDRGRDYTF
TRBV7-8	few	.	TRBJ2-1	TGTGCCAGCAGCCCATTAGCGGTTAGCTCCTACAATGAGCAGTTCTTC	CASSPLAVSSYNEQFF
TRBV2	few	TRBD1	TRBJ1-1	TGTGCCAGCAGTTGGGACAGGCGGGACACTGAAGCTTTCTTT	CASSWDRRDTEAFF
TRBV28	.	.	TRBJ2-2	TGTGCCAGCAGTTTATCACAGGGCGGAACCGGGGAGCTGTTTTTT	CASSLSQGGTGELFF
TRBV7-6	once	.	TRBJ2-2	TGTGCCAGCAGCTTAGCTGAGGGAGCCGGGGAGCTGTTTTTT	CASSLAEGAGELFF
TRBV5-6	.	TRBD1	TRBJ2-7	TGTGCCAGCAGCAAGACAGGGGGGCACGAGCAGTACTTC	CASSKTGGHEQYF
TRBV5-6	.	TRBD2	TRBJ2-2	TGTGCCAGCAGCTCCGTGGGTCAGGGACTAGCGGGATTGTACGGGGAGCTGTTTTTT	CASSSVGQGLAGLYGELFF
TRBV5-6	once	.	TRBJ1-1	TGTGCCAGCAGCTTTACTAAGGGAGGGGCTGAAGCTTTCTTT	CASSFTKGGAEAFF
TRBV5-5	.	.	TRBJ1-1	TGTGCCAGCGTCAGGATGAACACTGAAGCTTTCTTT	CASVRMNTEAFF